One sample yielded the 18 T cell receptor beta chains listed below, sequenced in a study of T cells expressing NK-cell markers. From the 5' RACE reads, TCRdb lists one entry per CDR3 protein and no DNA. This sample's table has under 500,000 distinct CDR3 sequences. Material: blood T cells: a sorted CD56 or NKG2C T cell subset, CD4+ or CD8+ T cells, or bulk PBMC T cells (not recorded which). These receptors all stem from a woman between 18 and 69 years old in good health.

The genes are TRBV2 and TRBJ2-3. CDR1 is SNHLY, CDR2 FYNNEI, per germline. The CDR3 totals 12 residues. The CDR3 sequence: CASMSSTDTQYF. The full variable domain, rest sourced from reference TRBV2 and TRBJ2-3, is EPEVTQTPSHQVTQMGQEVILRCVPISNHLYFYWYRQILGQKVEFLVSFYNNEISEKSEIFDDQFSVERPDGSNFTLKIRSTKLEDSAMYFCASMSSTDTQYFGPGTRLTVL.

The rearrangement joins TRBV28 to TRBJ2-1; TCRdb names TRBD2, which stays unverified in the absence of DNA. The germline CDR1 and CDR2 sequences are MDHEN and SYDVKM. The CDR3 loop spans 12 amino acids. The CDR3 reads CASLGRGNEQFF.

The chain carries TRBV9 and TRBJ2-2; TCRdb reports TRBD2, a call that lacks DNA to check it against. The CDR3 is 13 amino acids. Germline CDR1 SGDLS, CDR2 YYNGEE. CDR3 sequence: CASEGSLEGELFF.

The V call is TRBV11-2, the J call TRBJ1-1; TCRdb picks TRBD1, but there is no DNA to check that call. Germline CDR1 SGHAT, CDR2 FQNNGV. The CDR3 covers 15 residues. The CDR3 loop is CASSLGQGARFEAFF. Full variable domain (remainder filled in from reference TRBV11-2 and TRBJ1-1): EAGVAQSPRYKIIEKRQSVAFWCNPISGHATLYWYQQILGQGPKLLIQFQNNGVVDDSQLPKDRFSAERLKGVDSTLKIQPAKLEDSAVYLCASSLGQGARFEAFFGQGTRLTVV.

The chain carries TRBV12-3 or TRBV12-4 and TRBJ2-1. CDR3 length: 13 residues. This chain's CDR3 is CASSFVSSNEQFF.

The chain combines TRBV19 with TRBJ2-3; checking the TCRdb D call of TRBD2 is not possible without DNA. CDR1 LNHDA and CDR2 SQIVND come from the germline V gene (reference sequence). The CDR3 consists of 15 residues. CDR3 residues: CASSRGAGTTDTQYF.

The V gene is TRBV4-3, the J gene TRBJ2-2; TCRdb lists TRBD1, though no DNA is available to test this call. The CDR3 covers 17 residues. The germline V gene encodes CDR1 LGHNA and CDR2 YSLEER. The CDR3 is CASSQDYRGSNTGELFF.

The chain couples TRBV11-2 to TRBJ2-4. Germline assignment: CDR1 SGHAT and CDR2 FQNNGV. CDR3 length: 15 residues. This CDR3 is CASSFPAGSKNIQYF.

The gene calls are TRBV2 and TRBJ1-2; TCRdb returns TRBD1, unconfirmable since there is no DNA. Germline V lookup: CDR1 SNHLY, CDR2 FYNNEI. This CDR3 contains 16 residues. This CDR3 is CASSVGTRTRSYGYTF.

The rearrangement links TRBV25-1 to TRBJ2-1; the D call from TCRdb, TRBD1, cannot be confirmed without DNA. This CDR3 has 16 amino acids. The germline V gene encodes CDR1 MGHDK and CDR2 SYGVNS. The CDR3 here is CASSESGDVGYNEQFF.

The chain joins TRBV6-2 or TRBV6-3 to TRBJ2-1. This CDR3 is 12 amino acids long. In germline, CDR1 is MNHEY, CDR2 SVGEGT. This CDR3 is CASSAYYNEQFF.

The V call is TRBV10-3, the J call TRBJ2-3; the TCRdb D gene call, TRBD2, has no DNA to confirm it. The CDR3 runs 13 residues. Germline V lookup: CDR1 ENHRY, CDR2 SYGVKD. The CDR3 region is CASLAYPTDTQYF.

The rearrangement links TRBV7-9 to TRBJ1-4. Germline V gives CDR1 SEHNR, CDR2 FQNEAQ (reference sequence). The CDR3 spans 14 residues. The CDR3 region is CASSLVGPLEKLFF.

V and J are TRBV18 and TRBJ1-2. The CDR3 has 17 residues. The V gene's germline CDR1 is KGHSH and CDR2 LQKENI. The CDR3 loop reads CASSPPVAQRPTYGYTF. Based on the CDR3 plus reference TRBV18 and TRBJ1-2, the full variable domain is NAGVMQNPRHLVRRRGQEARLRCSPMKGHSHVYWYRQLPEEGLKFMVYLQKENIIDESGMPKERFSAEFPKEGPSILRIQQVVRGDSAAYFCASSPPVAQRPTYGYTFGSGTRLTVV.

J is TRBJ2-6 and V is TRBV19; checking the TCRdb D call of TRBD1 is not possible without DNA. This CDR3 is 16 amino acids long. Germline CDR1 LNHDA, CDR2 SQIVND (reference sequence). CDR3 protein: CASSLRQGTGANVLTF.

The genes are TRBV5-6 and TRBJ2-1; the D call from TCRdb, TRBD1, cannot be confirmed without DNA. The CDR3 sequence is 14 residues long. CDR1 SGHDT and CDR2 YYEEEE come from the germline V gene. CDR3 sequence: CASRGFGTNNEQFF.

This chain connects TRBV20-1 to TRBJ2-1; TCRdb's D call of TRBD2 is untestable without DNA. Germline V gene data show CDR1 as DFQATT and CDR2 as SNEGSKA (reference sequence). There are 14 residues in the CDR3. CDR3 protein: CSAPASGGPNEQFF.

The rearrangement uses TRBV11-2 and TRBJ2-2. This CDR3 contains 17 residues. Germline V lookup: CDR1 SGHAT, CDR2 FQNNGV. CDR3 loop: CASSLYPGSSSTGELFF.